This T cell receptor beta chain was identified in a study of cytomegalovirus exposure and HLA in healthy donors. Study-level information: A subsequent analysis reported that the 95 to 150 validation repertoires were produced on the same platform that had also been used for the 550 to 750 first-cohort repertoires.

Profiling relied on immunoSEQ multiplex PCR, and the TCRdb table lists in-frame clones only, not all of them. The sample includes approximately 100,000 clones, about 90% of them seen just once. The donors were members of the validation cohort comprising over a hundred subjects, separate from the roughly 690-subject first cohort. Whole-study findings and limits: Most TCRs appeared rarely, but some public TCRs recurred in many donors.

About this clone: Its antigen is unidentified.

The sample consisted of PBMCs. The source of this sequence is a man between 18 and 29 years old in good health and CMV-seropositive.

The CDR3 region is CAISESRRDQPQHF. Here the CDR3 DNA reads TGTGCCATCAGTGAGTCGCGGAGGGATCAGCCCCAGCATTTT. This chain uses TRBV10-3 with TRBJ1-5; D remains ambiguous. The V gene's germline CDR1 is ENHRY and CDR2 SYGVKD. V was clipped by 0 bases and J by 5 bases, with 8 bases between them. The CDR3 is made up of 14 amino acids.